Shown below are 5 T cell receptor beta chains from a single sample sequenced in a study of cytomegalovirus exposure and HLA in healthy donors. Generated by immunoSEQ multiplex PCR, the TCRdb table keeps only in-frame clones and is missing some. Of roughly 280,000 clones detected, 80% to 90% appear once; the ten largest clones hold 0.95% to 1.1%. Sequencing was performed on PBMCs. The receptors derive from a woman aged 18-30 years in good health and CMV-seronegative.

The J gene is TRBJ1-5, the V gene TRBV2; TRBD1 is a possible D gene (6 bases). The germline V and J ends were trimmed by 2 bases and 10 bases, with 15 bases remaining between them. CDR3 length: 14 amino acids. Germline loops: CDR1 SNHLY, CDR2 FYNNEI. CDR3 loop: CASSEMGWGQPQHF. Here the CDR3 DNA reads TGTGCCAGCAGTGAAATGGGTTGGGGACAACCCCAGCATTTT.

The V gene is TRBV10-2, the J gene TRBJ2-7; 11 bases match TRBD1. The CDR3 is made up of 14 amino acids. Germline V lookup: CDR1 WSHSY, CDR2 SAAADI. J lost 6 bases, V lost 7 bases, and 8 bases had no gene match. For the CDR3, the DNA is TGCGCCAGCACCCGGGACAGGGGGTCGGGCGAGCAGTACTTC. It yields the protein CASTRDRGSGEQYF.

The V and J genes are TRBV5-4 and TRBJ2-2; 9 nucleotides match TRBD2. The CDR3 loop spans 16 amino acids. Germline CDR1 reads SGHNT; CDR2 reads YYREEE (reference sequence). V shed 2 bases and J 6 bases; nucleotides not matched to a gene: 8. This CDR3 is CASSFPRGGEAGELFF. The CDR3 DNA reads TGTGCCAGCAGCTTTCCGCGGGGGGGCGAAGCCGGGGAGCTGTTTTTT. Combining the CDR3 with reference TRBV5-4 and TRBJ2-2 gives the whole variable domain ETGVTQSPTHLIKTRGQQVTLRCSSQSGHNTVSWYQQALGQGPQFIFQYYREEENGRGNFPPRFSGLQFPNYSSELNVNALELDDSALYLCASSFPRGGEAGELFFGEGSRLTVL.

This clone has more than one count but fewer than ten. The V gene is TRBV29-1, the J gene TRBJ2-7; TRBD1 aligns across 9 bases. Germline-derived CDR1 and CDR2 are SQVTM and ANQGSEA. This CDR3 comprises 15 residues. V lost 3 bases to trimming and J lost 2 bases; unmatched junction nucleotides: 8. The CDR3 DNA reads as TGCAGCGTTGACGCGGGGACAGGGACCCCCTACGAGCAGTACTTC. Translation: CSVDAGTGTPYEQYF.

The chain joins TRBV9 to TRBJ1-1; the D gene is possibly TRBD1 (6 bases). CDR1 is SGDLS and CDR2 is YYNGEE in the germline V gene. Deletions cut 2 bases from V and 1 base from J, with 9 bases between. The CDR3 is 14 amino acids. The CDR3 is CASSVPQGNTEAFF. The CDR3 DNA sequence: TGTGCCAGCAGCGTCCCACAGGGGAACACTGAAGCTTTCTTT.